This T cell receptor (beta chain) was sequenced for a study of T-cell reconstitution after alpha-beta-depleted transplantation in children. Construction of the TCRbeta library involved unique molecular identifiers. TCRdb redid the calling of the PCR reads with MiXCR, one entry per CDR3 protein. The data contain around 600,000 distinct CDR3 sequences, 16% of them seen just once; the ten biggest clones take up about 1.1%. This clonotype was seen at least ten times. CDR1 and CDR2 (germline): DFQATT, SNEGSKA (reference sequence). The CDR3 length is 13 residues. V was clipped by 5 bases and J by 5 bases, with 12 bases between them.

The receptor was isolated from a human donor who donated a stem cell graft to a child with acute myeloid leukemia. The chain uses TRBV20-1 and TRBJ1-4; no definite D call. The material sequenced was PBMCs from the stem cell graft donor, taken from the stem cell graft. CDR3 in DNA: TGCAGTGCTGAGAGAGTGCGGAATGAAAAACTGTTTTTT. Encoded protein: CSAERVRNEKLFF.